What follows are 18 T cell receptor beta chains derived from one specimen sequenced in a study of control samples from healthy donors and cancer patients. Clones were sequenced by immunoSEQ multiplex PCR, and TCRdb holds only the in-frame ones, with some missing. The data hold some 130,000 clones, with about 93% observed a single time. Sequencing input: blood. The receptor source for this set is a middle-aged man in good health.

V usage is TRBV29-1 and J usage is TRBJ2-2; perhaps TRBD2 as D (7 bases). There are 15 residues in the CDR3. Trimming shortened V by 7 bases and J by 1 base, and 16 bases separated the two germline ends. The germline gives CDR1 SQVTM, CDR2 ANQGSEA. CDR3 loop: CSGARGRGNTGELFF. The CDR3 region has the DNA TGCAGCGGCGCGAGGGGGAGGGGGAACACCGGGGAGCTGTTTTTT.

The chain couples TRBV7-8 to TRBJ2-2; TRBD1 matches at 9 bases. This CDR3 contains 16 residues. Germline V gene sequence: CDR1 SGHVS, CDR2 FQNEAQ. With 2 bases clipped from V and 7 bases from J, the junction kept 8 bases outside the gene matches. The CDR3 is CASSLRDREAGGELFF. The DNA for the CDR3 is TGTGCCAGCAGCTTAAGGGACAGGGAAGCCGGCGGGGAGCTGTTTTTT.

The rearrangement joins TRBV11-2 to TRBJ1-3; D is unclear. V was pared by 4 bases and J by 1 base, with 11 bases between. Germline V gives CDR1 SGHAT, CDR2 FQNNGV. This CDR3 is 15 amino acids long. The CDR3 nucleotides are TGTGCCAGCAGCTCCCATCGGGGTTCTGGAAACACCATATATTTT. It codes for CASSSHRGSGNTIYF.

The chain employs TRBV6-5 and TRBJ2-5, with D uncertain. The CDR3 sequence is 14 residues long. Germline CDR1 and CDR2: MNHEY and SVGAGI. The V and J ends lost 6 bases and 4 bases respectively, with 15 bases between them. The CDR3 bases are TGTGCCAGCAGGATAAACGCGGTCGGAGAGACCCAGTACTTC. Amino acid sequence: CASRINAVGETQYF.

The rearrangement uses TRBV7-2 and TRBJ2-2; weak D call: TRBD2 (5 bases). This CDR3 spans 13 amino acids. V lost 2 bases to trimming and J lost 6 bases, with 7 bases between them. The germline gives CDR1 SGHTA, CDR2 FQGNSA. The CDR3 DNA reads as TGTGCCAGCAGCTTAATGCGGGCCGGGGAGCTGTTTTTT. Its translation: CASSLMRAGELFF.

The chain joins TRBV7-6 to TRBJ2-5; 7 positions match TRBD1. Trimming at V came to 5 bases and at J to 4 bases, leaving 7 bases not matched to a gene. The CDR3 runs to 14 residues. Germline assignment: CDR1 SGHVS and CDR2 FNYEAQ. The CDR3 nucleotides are TGTGCCAGCAGCCCAACAGGGGAAGGAGAGACCCAGTACTTC. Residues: CASSPTGEGETQYF.

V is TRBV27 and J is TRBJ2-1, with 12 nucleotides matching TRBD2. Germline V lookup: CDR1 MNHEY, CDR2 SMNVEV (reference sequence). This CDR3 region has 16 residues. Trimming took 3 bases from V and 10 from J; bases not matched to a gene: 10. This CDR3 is CASSFGLAGGQNEQFF. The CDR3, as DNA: TGTGCCAGCAGTTTTGGGCTAGCGGGGGGGCAAAACGAGCAGTTCTTC.

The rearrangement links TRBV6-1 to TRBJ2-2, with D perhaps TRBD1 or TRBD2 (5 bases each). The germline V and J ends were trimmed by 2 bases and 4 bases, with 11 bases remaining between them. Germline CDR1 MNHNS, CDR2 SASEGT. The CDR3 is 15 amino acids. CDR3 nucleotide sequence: TGTGCCAGCAGTGAACCGGGGCTTGTCACCGGGGAGCTGTTTTTT. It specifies CASSEPGLVTGELFF.

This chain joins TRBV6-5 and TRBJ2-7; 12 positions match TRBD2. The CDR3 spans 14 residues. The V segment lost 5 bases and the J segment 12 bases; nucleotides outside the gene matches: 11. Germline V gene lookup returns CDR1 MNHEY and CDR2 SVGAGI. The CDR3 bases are TGTGCCAGCAGTCCACTAGCGGGGGGATCCTATGCGTACTTC. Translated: CASSPLAGGSYAYF.

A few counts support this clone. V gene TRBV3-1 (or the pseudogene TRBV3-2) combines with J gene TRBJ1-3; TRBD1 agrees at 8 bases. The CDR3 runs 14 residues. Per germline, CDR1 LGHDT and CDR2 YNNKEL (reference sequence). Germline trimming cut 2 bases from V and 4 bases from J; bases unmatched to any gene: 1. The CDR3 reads CASSQRDRGNTIYF. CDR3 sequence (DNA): TGTGCCAGCAGCCAACGGGACAGGGGAAACACCATATATTTT.

CDR3 nucleotide sequence: TGCAGCGTTGCGCTTGGATGGGGGGAGCAGTTCTTC. It codes for CSVALGWGEQFF. The genes are TRBV29-1 and TRBJ2-1; TRBD1 or TRBD2 may be the D gene (5 bases each). The CDR3 covers 12 residues. V was trimmed by 4 bases and J by 10 bases, leaving 14 bases between them. CDR1 and CDR2 from the germline V gene are SQVTM and ANQGSEA.

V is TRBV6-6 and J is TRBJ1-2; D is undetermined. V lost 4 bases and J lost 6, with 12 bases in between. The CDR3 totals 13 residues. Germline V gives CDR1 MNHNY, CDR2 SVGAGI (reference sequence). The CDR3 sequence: CASSWTGRDGYTF. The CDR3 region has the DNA TGTGCCAGCAGTTGGACGGGGAGAGATGGCTACACCTTC.

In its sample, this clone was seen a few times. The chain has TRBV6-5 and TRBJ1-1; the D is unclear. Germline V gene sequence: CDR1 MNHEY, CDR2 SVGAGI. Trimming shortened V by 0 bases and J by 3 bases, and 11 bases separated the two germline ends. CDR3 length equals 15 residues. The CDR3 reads CASSYSNLVDTEAFF. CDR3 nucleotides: TGTGCCAGCAGTTACTCGAATCTCGTGGACACTGAAGCTTTCTTT.

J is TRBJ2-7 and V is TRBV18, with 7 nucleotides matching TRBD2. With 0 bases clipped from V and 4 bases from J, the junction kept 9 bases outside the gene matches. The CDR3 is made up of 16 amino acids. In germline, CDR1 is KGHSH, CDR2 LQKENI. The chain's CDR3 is CASSPPGLGQGYEQYF. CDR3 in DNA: TGTGCCAGCTCACCACCCGGACTAGGACAAGGTTACGAGCAGTACTTC.

CDR3 coding DNA: TGTGCCAGCGGAGAGGGGGTTGGAGCTTTCTTT. It yields the protein CASGEGVGAFF. V is TRBV9 and J is TRBJ1-1; TRBD1 might be the D (6 bases). V lost 7 bases and J 10 bases, leaving 14 bases between the germline ends. The CDR3 is 11 residues long. Germline CDR1 and CDR2: SGDLS and YYNGEE.

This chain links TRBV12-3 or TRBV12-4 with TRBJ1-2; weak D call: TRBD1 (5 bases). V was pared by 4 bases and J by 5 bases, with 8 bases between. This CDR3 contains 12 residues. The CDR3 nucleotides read TGTGCCAGCAGTTCGGGGGGATATGGCTACACCTTC. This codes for CASSSGGYGYTF.

Written as DNA, the CDR3 is TGTGCCAGCAGTTTTACCTCCGGTCAGCCCCAGCATTTT. Translation gives CASSFTSGQPQHF. J is TRBJ1-5 and V is TRBV12-3 or TRBV12-4; no firm D call. The V end was cut by 3 bases, the J end by 6 bases, with 9 bases between. The CDR3 spans 13 residues.

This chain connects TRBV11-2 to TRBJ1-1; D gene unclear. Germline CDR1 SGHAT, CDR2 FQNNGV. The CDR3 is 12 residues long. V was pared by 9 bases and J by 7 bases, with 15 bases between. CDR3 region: CASNWVGDEAFF. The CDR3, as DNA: TGTGCCAGTAACTGGGTGGGCGATGAAGCTTTCTTT.